What follows are 8 T cell receptor beta chains derived from one specimen sequenced in a study of shared clonotypes between healthy human individuals. TCRdb's table, derived via immunoSEQ multiplex PCR, lists solely in-frame clones and lacks some. The table lists some 2,000,000 clones, approximately 96% of them singletons. The sequencing sample was made of naive CD4+ T cells sorted from blood. Subset of the sample: CD45RA+ positively selected. The receptors here all came from a man between 18 and 29 years old in good health.

The chain joins TRBV9 to TRBJ1-2, with a tentative D call TRBD1 (5 bases). Per germline, CDR1 SGDLS and CDR2 YYNGEE. The CDR3 is made up of 13 amino acids. The germline V and J ends were trimmed by 2 bases and 7 bases, with 12 bases remaining between them. This chain's CDR3 is CASSVQGIGGYTF. Written as DNA, the CDR3 is TGTGCCAGCAGCGTGCAGGGAATTGGTGGCTACACCTTC.

The table lists this clone with a count of one. The V call is TRBV5-1, the J call TRBJ2-7, with 9 bases aligning to TRBD1. Per the germline V gene, CDR1 is SGHRS and CDR2 is YFSETQ. The CDR3 loop spans 14 amino acids. V dropped 4 bases and J dropped 4; count of bases not matched to a gene: 6. CDR3 sequence: CASSIRDRVYEQYF. The CDR3 nucleotides are TGCGCCAGCAGCATCCGGGACAGGGTGTACGAGCAGTACTTC.

The count of this clone is one. The chain couples TRBV10-2 to TRBJ1-4; D ambiguous. The CDR3 runs to 14 residues. The germline CDR1 and CDR2 sequences are WSHSY and SAAADI. Trimming removed 6 bases from V and 10 bases from J, with 18 bases in between. As DNA, the CDR3 is TGCGCCAGCAGATCCGGCGAGAGCCCGGGAAAACTGTTTTTT. Protein: CASRSGESPGKLFF.

This sequence joins TRBV6-6 and TRBJ2-7; tentative D call: TRBD1 (6 bases). This CDR3 is built from 13 residues. The germline V gene encodes CDR1 MNHNY and CDR2 SVGAGI (reference sequence). The germline V and J ends were trimmed by 7 bases and 0 bases, with 10 bases remaining between them. The CDR3 reads CASNLTGSYEQYF. CDR3 bases: TGTGCCAGCAACCTGACAGGCTCCTACGAGCAGTACTTC.

This clone was detected only once. The rearrangement links TRBV4-1 to TRBJ1-2; 7 bases are shared with TRBD1. Per the germline V gene, CDR1 is MGHRA and CDR2 is YSYEKL. With 2 bases clipped from V and 8 bases from J, the junction kept 14 bases outside the gene matches. The CDR3 is made up of 16 amino acids. The DNA for the CDR3 is TGCGCCAGCAGCCAACCGGGATGGGACAGCCCGCTAGGCTACACCTTC. This gives the protein CASSQPGWDSPLGYTF.

The J gene is TRBJ2-1, the V gene TRBV29-1; 9 bases agree with TRBD2. V dropped 6 bases and J dropped 5; count of bases not matched to a gene: 8. The CDR3 consists of 14 residues. Germline loops: CDR1 SQVTM, CDR2 ANQGSEA. DNA of the CDR3: TGCAGCGTCCGTAGCGGGGGCGCGGACAATGAGCAGTTCTTC. It codes for CSVRSGGADNEQFF.

This sequence joins TRBV18 and TRBJ2-6; D call uncertain. This CDR3 comprises 14 residues. V lost 1 base and J lost 3, with 4 bases in between. From germline, CDR1 is KGHSH and CDR2 LQKENI. CDR3 bases: TGTGCCAGCTCACCACGGGATGGGGCCAACGTCCTGACTTTC. This translates into CASSPRDGANVLTF.

The rearrangement joins TRBV2 to TRBJ1-3; 7 positions match TRBD1. The CDR3 is 15 amino acids. Per the germline V gene, CDR1 is SNHLY and CDR2 is FYNNEI. Trimming took 7 bases from V and 0 from J; bases not matched to a gene: 6. CDR3 DNA: TGTGCCAGCAACCAGGACAGGAGCTCTGGAAACACCATATATTTT. This translates into CASNQDRSSGNTIYF.